Reported below is one T cell receptor (beta chain). The antigen is undetermined. V dropped 5 bases and J dropped 10; count of bases not matched to a gene: 9. CDR1 is SGHTA and CDR2 is FQGNSA in the germline V gene. The CDR3 extends over 15 amino acids. The sample originates from a study of breast tumors, draining lymph nodes, adjacent tissues. General study results and limits: Findings are consistent with lymph node origin and intratumoral expansion of most tumor T cells. Compared with basal-like, luminal-like tumors shared significantly more repertoire with nontumor tissue.

MiXCR, run by TCRdb on the multiplex PCR reads, gives a single entry per CDR3 protein. Here the sample spans roughly 49,000 distinct CDR3 sequences, about 40% being singletons. The rearrangement uses TRBV7-2 and TRBJ1-6, with TRBD1 matching over 9 bases. The specimen sequenced was breast tumor tissue. This clonotype originated in a female donor with breast cancer. Some clones in this sample may be carry-over from other donors' samples. The CDR3 spells CASSAGGTGRSPLHF. The CDR3 coding sequence is TGTGCCAGCAGCGCAGGCGGGACAGGGAGATCACCCCTCCACTTT.